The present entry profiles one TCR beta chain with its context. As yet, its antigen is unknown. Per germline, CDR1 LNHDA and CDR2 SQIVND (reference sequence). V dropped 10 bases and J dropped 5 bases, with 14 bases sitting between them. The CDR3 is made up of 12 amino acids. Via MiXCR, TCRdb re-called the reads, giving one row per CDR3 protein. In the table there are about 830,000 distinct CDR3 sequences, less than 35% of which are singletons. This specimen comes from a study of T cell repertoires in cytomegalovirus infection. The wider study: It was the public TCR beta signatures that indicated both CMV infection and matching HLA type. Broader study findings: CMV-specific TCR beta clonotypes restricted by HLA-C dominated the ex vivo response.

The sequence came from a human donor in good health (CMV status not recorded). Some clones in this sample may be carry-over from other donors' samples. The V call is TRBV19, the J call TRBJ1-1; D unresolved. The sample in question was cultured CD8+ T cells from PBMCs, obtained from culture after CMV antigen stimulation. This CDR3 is CATVQSNTEAFF. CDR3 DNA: TGTGCCACAGTCCAATCAAATACTGAAGCTTTCTTT. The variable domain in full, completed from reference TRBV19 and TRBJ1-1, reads DGGITQSPKYLFRKEGQNVTLSCEQNLNHDAMYWYRQDPGQGLRLIYYSQIVNDFQKGDIAEGYSVSREKKESFPLTVTSAQKNPTAFYLCATVQSNTEAFFGQGTRLTVV.